Below, 17 T cell receptor beta chains from the same sample are listed, as sequenced in a study of blood T cell repertoires in COVID-19. Sequenced by immunoSEQ multiplex PCR; TCRdb stores in-frame clones only, minus some. The table shows 400,000 or so clones, with around 91% occurring only once. Sequencing used PBMCs or T cells enriched from blood (not recorded which). The receptor set was obtained from a man between 18 and 29 years old who had recovered from COVID-19.

This clone was seen just once. The same CDR3 also results from other DNA sequences found in this sample. This sequence joins TRBV18 and TRBJ1-1; D is ambiguous. The germline V gene encodes CDR1 KGHSH and CDR2 LQKENI. Between the trimmed V and J ends, which lost 3 bases and 2 bases, there was a span of 10 bases. The CDR3 consists of 14 residues. The CDR3 DNA reads TGTGCCAGCTCACCGACGGGAGGAAACACTGAAGCTTTCTTT. It specifies CASSPTGGNTEAFF.

CDR3 in amino acids: CASSLSGGVDQPQHF. The CDR3 bases are TGTGCCAGCAGCCTTTCTGGGGGGGTTGATCAGCCCCAGCATTTT. This chain uses TRBV6-5 with TRBJ1-5, with TRBD1 as a possible D gene (5 bases). Trimming stripped 6 bases from V and 5 bases from J, with 17 bases between. This CDR3 has 15 amino acids. Germline assignment: CDR1 MNHEY and CDR2 SVGAGI.

The V and J genes are TRBV2 and TRBJ1-2; 8 nucleotides align to TRBD1. This CDR3 is built from 14 residues. The junction had 6 bases not matched to a gene; V was cut back by 6 bases and J by 3 bases. CDR1 and CDR2 (germline): SNHLY, FYNNEI. This chain's CDR3 is CASRSGQGDYGYTF. CDR3 sequence (DNA): TGTGCCAGCAGATCCGGACAGGGAGACTATGGCTACACCTTC.

The V gene is TRBV3-1 (or the pseudogene TRBV3-2), the J gene TRBJ2-1; 7 bases fit TRBD1. J gave up 8 bases and V 4 bases, and 8 bases lay outside the gene matches. The germline gives CDR1 LGHDT, CDR2 YNNKEL (reference sequence). The CDR3 spans 14 residues. The DNA of the CDR3 is TGTGCCAGCAGCCCTAGGGGGCAGTCGGATGAGCAGTTCTTC. Protein sequence: CASSPRGQSDEQFF.

As DNA, the CDR3 is TGTGCCAGCAGTTGGACTAGCGGCGAGCAGTACTTC. Translated: CASSWTSGEQYF. This chain connects TRBV12-3 or TRBV12-4 to TRBJ2-7; 10 positions match TRBD2. The CDR3 contains 12 residues. The ends lost 4 bases at V and 6 bases at J; junction bases unmatched: 0.

The chain is built from TRBV5-6 and TRBJ2-5, with D maybe TRBD2 (5 bases). V was trimmed by 2 bases and J by 1 base, leaving 6 bases between them. Germline assignment: CDR1 SGHDT and CDR2 YYEEEE. The CDR3 has 13 residues. The CDR3 DNA follows: TGTGCCAGCAGCTTAGCGGCCCAAGAGACCCAGTACTTC. Amino acids: CASSLAAQETQYF.

The V gene is TRBV19, the J gene TRBJ1-3; D gene uncertain. This CDR3 region has 13 residues. Germline CDR1 LNHDA, CDR2 SQIVND (reference sequence). The V end was cut by 3 bases, the J end by 0 bases, with 3 bases between. CDR3 amino acids: CASSMSSGNTIYF. In DNA, the CDR3 is TGTGCCAGTAGTATGAGCTCTGGAAACACCATATATTTT.

V is TRBV28 and J is TRBJ1-4; weak D call: TRBD1 (6 bases). Between the trimmed V and J ends, which lost 2 bases and 3 bases, there was a span of 13 bases. Germline CDR1 MDHEN, CDR2 SYDVKM. This CDR3 has 16 residues. CDR3 DNA: TGTGCCAGCAGTTTACCCAGGGGTATAGCTAATGAAAAACTGTTTTTT. Translated, it gives CASSLPRGIANEKLFF.

Here the CDR3 reads CASSDQGSNQPQHF. The DNA for the CDR3 is TGTGCCAGCAGTGACCAGGGAAGCAATCAGCCCCAGCATTTT. This chain uses TRBV2 with TRBJ1-5, with D tentatively TRBD1 (5 bases). Per germline, CDR1 SNHLY and CDR2 FYNNEI. The CDR3 totals 14 residues. The V gene lost 3 bases and the J gene lost 1 base, with 7 bases spanning the gap.

J is TRBJ2-1 and V is TRBV14; the match to TRBD2 covers 9 bases. The germline CDR1 and CDR2 sequences are SGHDN and FVKESK. The trim removed 3 bases at V and 2 bases at J, leaving 8 bases unmatched. CDR3 size: 17 residues. The CDR3 loop is CASSQYTIAGAYNEQFF. The CDR3 DNA is TGTGCCAGCAGCCAGTACACCATAGCGGGAGCCTACAATGAGCAGTTCTTC.

V and J are TRBV25-1 and TRBJ1-2, with 10 bases matching TRBD1. Losses at the gene ends were 1 base for V and 3 bases for J; bases not matched to a gene: 8. The CDR3 runs to 17 residues. Germline V gene lookup returns CDR1 MGHDK and CDR2 SYGVNS. The CDR3 sequence is CASSELGGQGDDYGYTF. CDR3 DNA sequence: TGTGCCAGCAGTGAATTGGGTGGACAGGGGGACGACTATGGCTACACCTTC.

This clone was recorded a few times. The rearrangement links TRBV4-1 to TRBJ2-2; tentative D call: TRBD1 (6 bases). This CDR3 contains 16 residues. From germline, CDR1 is MGHRA and CDR2 YSYEKL. Between the trimmed V and J ends, which lost 1 base and 1 base, there was a span of 10 bases. CDR3 protein: CASSQVRGRNTGELFF. The CDR3, as DNA: TGCGCCAGCAGCCAAGTTAGGGGGAGGAACACCGGGGAGCTGTTTTTT.

The CDR3 nucleotides read TGTGCCAGCAGCTTTCAATTCGGTGAAGCTTTCTTT. As protein: CASSFQFGEAFF. This chain joins TRBV7-9 and TRBJ1-1; D not resolved. CDR1 is SEHNR and CDR2 is FQNEAQ in the germline V gene (reference sequence). Trimming left V 3 bases short and J 7 bases short, with 9 bases between. This CDR3 contains 12 residues.

V usage is TRBV21-1 and J usage is TRBJ1-1; the D segment call TRBD1 is taken from the table without a DNA check. TRBV21-1 is a listed pseudogene. The CDR3 runs 17 residues. The CDR3, as DNA: TGTGCCAGCAGCAAAATGGACAGCCCTAAAGTTGGCACTGAAGCTTTCTTT. Its protein product is CASSKMDSPKVGTEAFF.

The V call is TRBV15, the J call TRBJ2-7; 9 positions agree with TRBD2. Unmatched junction bases numbered 16, after V lost 1 base and J lost 6 bases. Germline V gene sequence: CDR1 LNHNV, CDR2 YYDKDF (reference sequence). The CDR3 is made up of 18 amino acids. Here the CDR3 reads CATSRVGLAGHRGGEQYF. CDR3 sequence (DNA): TGTGCCACCAGCAGAGTGGGGCTAGCGGGACACCGGGGCGGCGAGCAGTACTTC.

This clone was picked up one time. The chain carries TRBV2 and TRBJ1-1; 8 bases map to TRBD1. V lost 3 bases to trimming and J lost 2 bases; unmatched junction nucleotides: 5. Germline V lookup: CDR1 SNHLY, CDR2 FYNNEI. CDR3 length: 15 residues. CDR3 coding DNA: TGTGCCAGCAGTGAGTGGCAGGGGGCTAACACTGAAGCTTTCTTT. Its translation: CASSEWQGANTEAFF.

This chain uses TRBV30 with TRBJ2-3; 10 nucleotides align to TRBD1. The CDR3 is 15 residues long. In germline, CDR1 is GTSNPN, CDR2 SVGIG (reference sequence). J lost 5 bases, V lost 1 base, and 6 bases had no gene match. The CDR3 nucleotides are TGTGCCTGGAGTGGTGGGACAGGGGTGGAAGATACGCAGTATTTT. Its translation is CAWSGGTGVEDTQYF. Combining the CDR3 with reference TRBV30 and TRBJ2-3 gives the whole variable domain SQTIHQWPATLVQPVGSPLSLECTVEGTSNPNLYWYRQAAGRGLQLLFYSVGIGQISSEVPQNLSASRPQDRQFILSSKKLLLSDSGFYLCAWSGGTGVEDTQYFGPGTRLTVL.